The rows below give T cell receptor beta chains drawn from one sample of a study of CD8 T cells in Susac syndrome. MiXCR was run by TCRdb on the immunoSEQ multiplex PCR reads, yielding one entry per CDR3 protein. This table holds about 210,000 distinct CDR3 sequences, 95% found once. The source material was CD4+ T cells from PBMCs. The receptors shown here come from a human donor with multiple sclerosis. CDR3s include the opening cysteine and the closing phenylalanine or tryptophan. A D gene is named only where the DNA matches it firmly. Only part of the rows carry a size: once, few, many, or a class if the clone is expanded.

TRBV2	TRBJ2-1	TRBD2	-	TGTGCCAGCAGTGAGTTGAGCGGGGGGCCTGGTGAGCAGTTCTTC	CASSELSGGPGEQFF
TRBV5-6	TRBJ2-5	-	few	TGTGCCAGCAGCTTTGGCCAGCCCCAAGAGACCCAGTACTTC	CASSFGQPQETQYF
TRBV30	TRBJ2-1	TRBD1	-	TGTGCCTGGATACCCCCCGGGACAGTGTACAATGAGCAGTTCTTC	CAWIPPGTVYNEQFF
TRBV3-1	TRBJ1-6	-	-	TGTGCCAGCAGTTTCGTCGACCCTCCCATCCTCCACTTT	CASSFVDPPILHF
TRBV3-1	TRBJ1-1	-	-	TGTGCCAGCAGCCAAGTGGGCCGGCGGGGCACTGAAGCTTTCTTT	CASSQVGRRGTEAFF
TRBV20-1	TRBJ2-1	TRBD2	-	TGCAGTGCTAGCGGGACTAGCGGGGGCGGCAAGGAGCAGTTCTTC	CSASGTSGGGKEQFF
TRBV24-1	TRBJ2-1	-	-	TGTGCCACCGGGCTAGCCAATGAGCAGTTCTTC	CATGLANEQFF
TRBV19	TRBJ1-1	-	-	TGTGCCACCAACTCTGTGGGCACTGAAGCTTTCTTT	CATNSVGTEAFF
TRBV4-1	TRBJ1-2	TRBD1	-	TGCGCCAGCAGCCGCGAGGGGGCCGCTATTCACGGCTACACCTTC	CASSREGAAIHGYTF
TRBV5-1	TRBJ1-1	-	-	TGCGCCAGCAGCTCGCAGGGTGAAGTGACTGAAGCTTTCTTT	CASSSQGEVTEAFF
TRBV20-1	TRBJ1-2	TRBD1	-	TGCAGTGCTAGACTCGACAGGGGAGGCTATGGCTACACCTTC	CSARLDRGGYGYTF
TRBV29-1	TRBJ2-5	-	-	TGCAGCGTTATGGCGGGTCAAGAGACCCAGTACTTC	CSVMAGQETQYF
TRBV29-1	TRBJ2-2	-	-	TGCAGCGTTGGGGGAGGCCTGAACACCGGGGAGCTGTTTTTT	CSVGGGLNTGELFF
TRBV20-1	TRBJ2-7	TRBD2	-	TGCAGTGCTAGAAGAGCGGGGGGCCTCTCCTACGAGCAGTACTTC	CSARRAGGLSYEQYF
TRBV4-2	TRBJ2-1	-	-	TGTGCCAGCAGCCAAGCGCGGAGTCCCTACAATGAGCAGTTCTTC	CASSQARSPYNEQFF
TRBV29-1	TRBJ2-7	-	once	TGCAGCGTTTTTAGGCCCCTTCCCTACGAGCAGTACTTC	CSVFRPLPYEQYF
TRBV3-1	TRBJ2-5	TRBD2	-	TGTGCCAGCAGCCAAGTGATAGCGGGGGGCACAGAGACCCAGTACTTC	CASSQVIAGGTETQYF
TRBV5-1	TRBJ2-7	-	-	TGCGCCAGCAGCTTGGGTCCAGACTCCTACGAGCAGTACTTC	CASSLGPDSYEQYF
TRBV12-3/TRBV12-4	TRBJ1-1	TRBD1	-	TGTGCCAGCACCCTACCGGGACAGGAAGCTTTCTTT	CASTLPGQEAFF
TRBV3-1	TRBJ1-6	TRBD1	few	TGTGCCAGCAGCCCCGGGACAGGGGTTTCACCCCTCCACTTT	CASSPGTGVSPLHF
TRBV9	TRBJ1-2	-	once	TGTGCCAGCAGCGTCCCGGGACGTCTAGGTGGCTACACCTTC	CASSVPGRLGGYTF
TRBV30	TRBJ1-5	-	-	TGTGCCTGGAGTGTAGGAGTAACGGGGCCCCAGCATTTT	CAWSVGVTGPQHF
TRBV3-1	TRBJ2-2	-	-	TGTGCCAGCAGCCAAGAAGCCACCGGGGAGCTGTTTTTT	CASSQEATGELFF
TRBV30	TRBJ2-7	-	once	TGTGCCTGGAGTTCGTCGTACCACGAGCAGTACTTC	CAWSSSYHEQYF
TRBV5-5	TRBJ2-7	-	-	TGTGCCAGCAGTCTACACCGGGTCTACTACGAGCAGTACTTC	CASSLHRVYYEQYF
TRBV3-1	TRBJ2-1	-	-	TGTGCCAGCAGCCCTAGACTCGCCCAAGGAAAAGAGCAGTTCTTC	CASSPRLAQGKEQFF
TRBV30	TRBJ1-2	-	-	TGTGCCTGGAGTGTAACCAGGGCGACCTTC	CAWSVTRATF
TRBV7-3	TRBJ2-1	TRBD2	-	TGTGCCAGCAGCTCCGGGACTAGCGGGGCCGAGCAGTTCTTC	CASSSGTSGAEQFF
TRBV29-1	TRBJ1-1	TRBD1	-	TGCAGCGTAGGGGGCGGCGGAGGCACTGAAGCTTTCTTT	CSVGGGGGTEAFF
TRBV5-1	TRBJ2-2	-	once	TGCGCCAGCAGCACCACTAGTGGCACCGGGGAGCTGTTTTTT	CASSTTSGTGELFF